This TCR beta chain was sequenced in a study of blood T cell repertoires in COVID-19. Study information: PBMCs, B-cell-depleted T cells, or T cells were the source of the cDNA or gDNA that made up the material.

Measured with immunoSEQ multiplex PCR; TCRdb has only the in-frame clones, and not every one. The sample lists a few hundred thousand clones, 88% occurring once. Per the germline V gene, CDR1 is KGHSH and CDR2 is LQKENI. The CDR3 contains 17 residues. V shed 3 bases, J shed 0 bases, and the junction held 7 bases outside the gene matches. The receptor was derived from a woman aged 40 to 49 who had recovered from COVID-19. The V and J genes are TRBV18 and TRBJ1-3; 8 bases agree with TRBD1. Source material: PBMCs or T cells enriched from blood (not recorded which). The CDR3 DNA reads as TGTGCCAGCTCACCGACGACAGGGGTCGACTCTGGAAACACCATATATTTT. It encodes CASSPTTGVDSGNTIYF.